A selection of T cell receptor beta chains follows, all from one sample in a study of beta chain features in type 1 diabetes. Here immunoSEQ multiplex PCR was the method, and the copy in TCRdb shows in-frame clones only, minus some. The sample contains a few hundred thousand clones, 15% of which appear only once. The specimen was naive CD4+ T cells from blood. The receptor set was obtained from a man aged 18 to 29 with type 1 diabetes. Both conserved end residues are part of each CDR3. D genes are given only for firm matches. The size of a clone is reported for some rows only, either as once, few or many, or as a class for expanded clones.

d_gene: TRBD1; abundance: -; v_gene: TRBV27; j_gene: TRBJ2-5; CDR3nt: TGTGCCAGCAGTTTATTGTACTCGACAGGGTCGCGGGAGACCCAGTACTTC; CDR3aa: CASSLLYSTGSRETQYF
d_gene: TRBD2; abundance: once; v_gene: TRBV7-8; j_gene: TRBJ2-1; CDR3nt: TGTGCCAGCAGCTTAGTCGGGGGGGAGGATGAGCAGTTCTTC; CDR3aa: CASSLVGGEDEQFF
d_gene: -; abundance: -; v_gene: TRBV29-1; j_gene: TRBJ2-3; CDR3nt: TGCAGCGCTCTGCGCCCCACAGATACGCAGTATTTT; CDR3aa: CSALRPTDTQYF
d_gene: TRBD2; abundance: few; v_gene: TRBV19; j_gene: TRBJ2-7; CDR3nt: TGTGCCAGTAGTAAAAGGGACGGGGGGGCGCGCGACGAGCAGTACTTC; CDR3aa: CASSKRDGGARDEQYF
d_gene: TRBD1; abundance: -; v_gene: TRBV29-1; j_gene: TRBJ2-7; CDR3nt: TGCAGTTTCACCGGGACAGGGAGCTCCTACGAGCAGTACTTC; CDR3aa: CSFTGTGSSYEQYF
d_gene: -; abundance: few; v_gene: TRBV27; j_gene: TRBJ1-5; CDR3nt: TGTGCCAGCAGTTCCGGGAATCAGCCCCAGCATTTT; CDR3aa: CASSSGNQPQHF
d_gene: TRBD2; abundance: few; v_gene: TRBV7-2; j_gene: TRBJ2-7; CDR3nt: TGTGCCAGCAGCTTGGCGGGAGACTACGAGCAGTACTTC; CDR3aa: CASSLAGDYEQYF
d_gene: TRBD1; abundance: -; v_gene: TRBV7-2; j_gene: TRBJ2-7; CDR3nt: TGTGCCAGCAGCCCCGGGACAGGGATATACGAGCAGTACTTC; CDR3aa: CASSPGTGIYEQYF
d_gene: TRBD1; abundance: few; v_gene: TRBV4-3; j_gene: TRBJ2-7; CDR3nt: TGCGCCAGCAGCCAAGACAGGGGGCACGAGCAGTACTTC; CDR3aa: CASSQDRGHEQYF
d_gene: -; abundance: -; v_gene: TRBV7-9; j_gene: TRBJ1-6; CDR3nt: TGTGCCAGCAGCGGTTATAGTGAATTCACCCTCCACTTT; CDR3aa: CASSGYSEFTLHF
d_gene: TRBD2; abundance: few; v_gene: TRBV28; j_gene: TRBJ2-7; CDR3nt: TGTGCCAGCAGTCTGGGAGCGGGGGGGCCGAGGGAGCAGTACTTC; CDR3aa: CASSLGAGGPREQYF
d_gene: TRBD1; abundance: -; v_gene: TRBV4-1; j_gene: TRBJ2-3; CDR3nt: TGCGCCAGCAGCCATGCCCGGGACAGGGTAACAGATACGCAGTATTTT; CDR3aa: CASSHARDRVTDTQYF
d_gene: TRBD2; abundance: few; v_gene: TRBV7-9; j_gene: TRBJ2-1; CDR3nt: TGTGCCAGCAGCTCCGGGACTAGCGATGAGCAGTTCTTC; CDR3aa: CASSSGTSDEQFF
d_gene: -; abundance: few; v_gene: TRBV7-9; j_gene: TRBJ1-5; CDR3nt: TGTGCCAGCAGCCGAGGCTGGGCAGGGGTTCAGCCCCAGCATTTT; CDR3aa: CASSRGWAGVQPQHF
d_gene: -; abundance: -; v_gene: TRBV7-9; j_gene: TRBJ2-7; CDR3nt: TGTGCCAGCAGCTTAGTACAGGGGAGGGAGCAGTACTTC; CDR3aa: CASSLVQGREQYF
d_gene: TRBD2; abundance: -; v_gene: TRBV19; j_gene: TRBJ2-5; CDR3nt: TGTGCCAGTAGTATGGTTCTAGCGGGGTACCAAGAGACCCAGTACTTC; CDR3aa: CASSMVLAGYQETQYF
d_gene: TRBD2; abundance: -; v_gene: TRBV5-1; j_gene: TRBJ2-1; CDR3nt: TGCGCCAGAACGCCGGCTAGCGGGATGGCCAATGAGCAGTTCTTC; CDR3aa: CARTPASGMANEQFF
d_gene: -; abundance: many; v_gene: TRBV29-1; j_gene: TRBJ2-4; CDR3nt: TGCAGCGTTGGGCTAGCCAAAAACATTCAGTACTTC; CDR3aa: CSVGLAKNIQYF
d_gene: -; abundance: once; v_gene: TRBV11-2; j_gene: TRBJ2-5; CDR3nt: TGTGCCAGCAGCATAGGGGCTCAAGAGACCCAGTACTTC; CDR3aa: CASSIGAQETQYF
d_gene: TRBD2; abundance: -; v_gene: TRBV9; j_gene: TRBJ2-7; CDR3nt: TGTGCCAGCAGCTCGTCAACCGGGACTAGCGGGGGGGCGAAAGGGAACGAGCAGTACTTC; CDR3aa: CASSSSTGTSGGAKGNEQYF
d_gene: -; abundance: few; v_gene: TRBV28; j_gene: TRBJ2-1; CDR3nt: TGTGCCAGCGTATCCCCGGGAGTCGCGTCGGATGAGCAGTTCTTC; CDR3aa: CASVSPGVASDEQFF
d_gene: TRBD1; abundance: -; v_gene: TRBV5-1; j_gene: TRBJ2-3; CDR3nt: TGCGCCAGCAGCTCGGACAGGGGAACAGATACGCAGTATTTT; CDR3aa: CASSSDRGTDTQYF
d_gene: TRBD2; abundance: few; v_gene: TRBV7-9; j_gene: TRBJ2-7; CDR3nt: TGTGCCAGCAGCCCAGGCCGACTAGCGGGAGTCAGTGGATCCTACGAGCAGTACTTC; CDR3aa: CASSPGRLAGVSGSYEQYF
d_gene: TRBD1; abundance: once; v_gene: TRBV6-4; j_gene: TRBJ2-2; CDR3nt: TGTGCCAGCAGAGAGACAGGGTACACCGGGGAGCTGTTTTTT; CDR3aa: CASRETGYTGELFF
d_gene: -; abundance: -; v_gene: TRBV7-2; j_gene: TRBJ1-2; CDR3nt: TGTGCCAGCAGCTTAGATGGGGGGGGCTACACCTTC; CDR3aa: CASSLDGGGYTF
d_gene: TRBD2; abundance: few; v_gene: TRBV30; j_gene: TRBJ2-2; CDR3nt: TGTGCCTGGAGTGGGGGGACTAGCGGGGAAGCGGAGCTGTTTTTT; CDR3aa: CAWSGGTSGEAELFF
d_gene: -; abundance: few; v_gene: TRBV7-2; j_gene: TRBJ2-1; CDR3nt: TGTGCCAGCAGCTTACCGGGGGTACTCTTTGGCAATGAGCAGTTCTTC; CDR3aa: CASSLPGVLFGNEQFF
d_gene: TRBD1; abundance: -; v_gene: TRBV7-9; j_gene: TRBJ1-1; CDR3nt: TGTGCCAGCAGCTTGACAGGGAACGAAGACACTGAAGCTTTCTTT; CDR3aa: CASSLTGNEDTEAFF
d_gene: -; abundance: few; v_gene: TRBV30; j_gene: TRBJ2-7; CDR3nt: TGTGCCTGGAGTTTTCTTTCCTACGAGCAGTACTTC; CDR3aa: CAWSFLSYEQYF
d_gene: -; abundance: -; v_gene: TRBV18; j_gene: TRBJ2-3; CDR3nt: TGTGCCAGCTCACCTCCCTCGGGAGCCAACACAGATACGCAGTATTTT; CDR3aa: CASSPPSGANTDTQYF
d_gene: TRBD1; abundance: few; v_gene: TRBV7-2; j_gene: TRBJ1-2; CDR3nt: TGTGCCAGCAGCCCCTCGCCCGGGACAGGGACCCTATACGGCTACACCTTC; CDR3aa: CASSPSPGTGTLYGYTF
d_gene: -; abundance: -; v_gene: TRBV5-1; j_gene: TRBJ2-1; CDR3nt: TGCGCCAGCAGCTTGGCCTCGGGGAATGAGCAGTTCTTC; CDR3aa: CASSLASGNEQFF
d_gene: TRBD2; abundance: -; v_gene: TRBV7-9; j_gene: TRBJ2-7; CDR3nt: TGTGCCAGCAGCTTACAGGGACTAGTTGTGGGCTTC; CDR3aa: CASSLQGLVVGF
d_gene: -; abundance: -; v_gene: TRBV30; j_gene: TRBJ2-7; CDR3nt: TGTGCCTGGAGTGTAGGGGGGGTCACGGACGAGCAGTACTTC; CDR3aa: CAWSVGGVTDEQYF
d_gene: TRBD2; abundance: -; v_gene: TRBV15; j_gene: TRBJ2-5; CDR3nt: TGTGCCACCAGCAGAGTACTTAGGCTAGCGGGGGCCCCGGGGGAGACCCAGTACTTC; CDR3aa: CATSRVLRLAGAPGETQYF
d_gene: -; abundance: -; v_gene: TRBV5-1; j_gene: TRBJ1-1; CDR3nt: TGCGCCAGCAGCTTGCAGATGAACACTGAAGCTTTCTTT; CDR3aa: CASSLQMNTEAFF
d_gene: -; abundance: -; v_gene: TRBV30; j_gene: TRBJ1-4; CDR3nt: TGTGCCTTGAACCGGGGAGCTGAAAAACTGTTTTTT; CDR3aa: CALNRGAEKLFF
d_gene: -; abundance: -; v_gene: TRBV2; j_gene: TRBJ2-7; CDR3nt: TGTGCCAGCAGCAGGACAGTTCACGAGCAGTACTTC; CDR3aa: CASSRTVHEQYF
d_gene: -; abundance: -; v_gene: TRBV9; j_gene: TRBJ1-2; CDR3nt: TGTGCCAGCAGCGAGGAGACACAGGACAGCTATGGCTACACCTTC; CDR3aa: CASSEETQDSYGYTF
d_gene: -; abundance: -; v_gene: TRBV28; j_gene: TRBJ1-2; CDR3nt: TGTGCCACCTTAAAGCAGGAACTTGGCTACACCTTC; CDR3aa: CATLKQELGYTF
d_gene: TRBD2; abundance: -; v_gene: TRBV5-1; j_gene: TRBJ2-3; CDR3nt: TGCGCCAGCAGCTTGCGGGGACTAGTAGCAGATACGCAGTATTTT; CDR3aa: CASSLRGLVADTQYF